This TCR beta chain appears in the sequencing data of a study of PD-1 blockade in classical Hodgkin lymphoma. Points from the study as a whole: Newly diagnosed patients reportedly had lower baseline TCR diversity than healthy donors. The causes of the repertoire differences, possibly disease activity or prior therapy, remain undefined.

Sample time point: newly diagnosed, previously untreated cHL patient sample. CD4+ T cells were purified from thawed PBMCs by negative selection. PBMCs representing newly diagnosed, untreated classical Hodgkin lymphoma functioned as the comparison. As to this clone: Its matching antigen is unknown.

Germline assignment: CDR1 MGHDK and CDR2 SYGVNS. CDR3 length: 14 residues. The V end lost 1 base, the J end lost 7 bases, and 8 bases lay between the germline ends. Clones were sequenced by immunoSEQ multiplex PCR, and TCRdb holds only the in-frame ones, with some missing. The data show 15,000 to 20,000 clones, around 86% seen once. The genes are TRBV25-1 and TRBJ1-6; D gene ambiguous. The receptor's source is a human donor with classical Hodgkin lymphoma. Material for sequencing was CD4+ T cells from blood. The CDR3 bases are TGTGCCAGCAGTGAATCATTACAAAATTCACCCCTCCACTTT. This codes for CASSESLQNSPLHF. Supplemented by reference TRBV25-1 and TRBJ1-6, the full variable domain reads EADIYQTPRYLVIGTGKKITLECSQTMGHDKMYWYQQDPGMELHLIHYSYGVNSTEKGDLSSESTVSRIRTEHFPLTLESARPSHTSQYLCASSESLQNSPLHFGNGTRLTVT.